This TCR beta chain emerged from a study of shared clonotypes between healthy human individuals. Study conclusions and caveats: When compared with the clonotypes that were shared by all four sorted-subset donors, the non-shared clonotypes turned out to have lower generation probabilities. The study found 4.5% to 6% of naive CD4 clonotypes shared across several donors. Researchers sampled only blood; tissue repertoires likely differ.

The table came from immunoSEQ multiplex PCR; TCRdb's copy has only in-frame clones and leaves some out. The sample consists of approximately 2.4 million clones, about 94% of them appearing once. As to this clone: Its antigen remains unknown.

The TCR sequence derives from a man aged 18 to 29 in good health. The sample was naive CD4+ T cells sorted from blood. Subset meaning: CD45RA+ positively selected.

CDR3 sequence: CAGNRDGSNQPQHF. CDR3 nucleotides: TGTGCCGGCAACAGGGACGGAAGCAATCAGCCCCAGCATTTT. The J gene is TRBJ1-5, the V gene TRBV28; possible D gene TRBD1, 6 bases. Germline CDR1 and CDR2: MDHEN and SYDVKM. The CDR3 runs 14 residues. With 11 bases removed from V and 1 base from J, the gap between germline ends came to 15 bases. The variable domain in full, completed from reference TRBV28 and TRBJ1-5, reads DVKVTQSSRYLVKRTGEKVFLECVQDMDHENMFWYRQDPGLGLRLIYFSYDVKMKEKGDIPEGYSVSREKKERFSLILESASTNQTSMYLCAGNRDGSNQPQHFGDGTRLSIL.